Here is one TCR beta chain with its context. This sample is part of a study of monozygotic twins with inflammatory bowel disease. Germline CDR1 SGHTA, CDR2 FQGNSA. The CDR3 extends over 15 amino acids. A total RNA quantity of about 4,000 ng went into each TCR library. In eight separate reactions per sample, cDNA was generated. Reprocessing the 5' RACE reads, TCRdb reports a single entry for every CDR3 protein and omits DNA. Its table lists a few hundred thousand distinct CDR3 sequences. This TCR was sampled from a human donor with ulcerative colitis or Crohn's disease, or a healthy co-twin of an affected twin (not recorded which). The chain employs TRBV7-2 and TRBJ2-3; as DNA is missing, the TRBD2 call by TCRdb cannot be tested. The sequenced material came from blood. This CDR3 reads CASSLGGWAGDTQYF.